Reported below is one T cell receptor (beta chain). This entry comes from a study of blood T cell repertoires in COVID-19. The CDR3 extends over 17 amino acids. Generated by immunoSEQ multiplex PCR, the TCRdb table keeps only in-frame clones and is missing some. This sample has about 110,000 clones, with approximately 90% found just once. Sequencing was done on a sample of peripheral blood. The clonotype originates from a woman in her twenties or thirties with acute or convalescent COVID-19. This chain links TRBV21-1 with TRBJ2-7; TRBD1, the table's D call, lacks a check against the DNA. TRBV21-1 is a pseudogene segment. The CDR3 here is CASSKPRTPPLICEQYF. The CDR3 DNA sequence: TGTGCCAGCAGCAAACCGAGGACACCCCCTTTAATTTGCGAGCAGTACTTC.